This entry lists 11 T cell receptor beta chains sequenced from one sample in a study of T cells in tumors after PD-1 blockade. Here immunoSEQ multiplex PCR was the method, and the copy in TCRdb shows in-frame clones only, minus some. Here the sample spans tens of thousands of clones, approximately 79% being singletons. The sequencing here drew on PBMCs, taken after anti-PD-1 treatment. The receptors here all came from a human donor with basal cell carcinoma.

This rearrangement joins TRBV19 to TRBJ2-6; a possible D gene is TRBD2 (7 bases). Germline V gene sequence: CDR1 LNHDA, CDR2 SQIVND (reference sequence). The V end lost 0 bases, the J end lost 4 bases, and 19 bases lay between the germline ends. The CDR3 consists of 19 residues. Here the CDR3 reads CASSIDTQSGGSGANVLTF. The CDR3 DNA sequence: TGTGCCAGTAGTATAGATACTCAGTCGGGGGGCAGCGGGGCCAACGTCCTGACTTTC.

The chain joins TRBV16 to TRBJ2-7, with D unclear. Germline CDR1 and CDR2: KGHSY and FQNENV. CDR3 length: 15 residues. Trimming stripped 0 bases from V and 0 bases from J, with 9 bases between. CDR3 coding DNA: TGTGCCAGCAGCCAATCTGGTGGTAGCTCCTACGAGCAGTACTTC. Translated: CASSQSGGSSYEQYF.

The gene calls are TRBV18 and TRBJ2-6, with D uncertain. The ends were cut back, 0 bases at V and 1 base at J, with 1 base in the middle. The CDR3 has 14 residues. Germline CDR1 is KGHSH and CDR2 is LQKENI. The chain's CDR3 is CASSPPSGANVLTF. CDR3 DNA: TGTGCCAGCTCACCACCTTCTGGGGCCAACGTCCTGACTTTC.

The chain joins TRBV12-1 to TRBJ2-2; the D call of TRBD2 is as the table states it, not checked on the DNA. TRBV12-1 is given as a pseudogene. The CDR3 covers 16 residues. The CDR3 DNA reads as TGTGCCAGCAGCTCCAATCCTAGCGGGGGGCCCGGGGAGCTGTTTTTT. It yields the protein CASSSNPSGGPGELFF.

The rearrangement uses TRBV3-1 (or the pseudogene TRBV3-2) and TRBJ1-4, with D unresolved. Germline-derived CDR1 and CDR2 are LGHDT and YNNKEL (reference sequence). The CDR3 length is 14 residues. The V and J ends lost 0 bases and 4 bases respectively, with 6 bases between them. CDR3 coding DNA: TGTGCCAGCAGCCAAGACAGTTTTAATGAAAAACTGTTTTTT. Protein product: CASSQDSFNEKLFF.

This chain joins TRBV19 and TRBJ2-7; 9 bases match TRBD1. Trimming at V came to 6 bases and at J to 0 bases, leaving 3 bases not matched to a gene. The CDR3 is 14 residues long. Germline-derived CDR1 and CDR2 are LNHDA and SQIVND (reference sequence). The CDR3 bases are TGTGCCAGTAGCACGGGACAGGGCTCCTACGAGCAGTACTTC. Translating it yields CASSTGQGSYEQYF.

The rearrangement uses TRBV5-1 and TRBJ2-5; the match to TRBD1 covers 8 bases. Germline V gene data show CDR1 as SGHRS and CDR2 as YFSETQ. The CDR3 covers 16 residues. V was pared by 2 bases and J by 5 bases, with 11 bases of the junction left unmatched. CDR3 coding DNA: TGCGCCAGCAGCTTCGGAGCCCAGGGGGCGTCCGAGACCCAGTACTTC. Protein: CASSFGAQGASETQYF.

In this sample, this clone turned up a few times. V is TRBV5-4 and J is TRBJ1-4; maybe TRBD1 (6 bases). The length of the CDR3 is 13 residues. V was pared by 4 bases and J by 5 bases, with 9 bases between. Germline loops: CDR1 SGHNT, CDR2 YYREEE (reference sequence). The CDR3 loop is CASSVDRNEKLFF. CDR3 nucleotides: TGTGCCAGCAGCGTAGACAGGAATGAAAAACTGTTTTTT.

The rearrangement joins TRBV10-3 to TRBJ2-7; the D gene is possibly TRBD1 (6 bases). CDR1 is ENHRY, CDR2 SYGVKD, per germline. This CDR3 comprises 17 residues. The ends were cut back, 4 bases at V and 1 base at J, with 20 bases in the middle. The CDR3 is CAISGPSRDIASYEQYF. The CDR3 DNA reads TGTGCCATCAGTGGCCCCTCCCGGGACATAGCTTCCTACGAGCAGTACTTC.

The chain is built from TRBV6-6 and TRBJ2-5; D might be TRBD1 or TRBD2, each matching 6 bases. Deletions cut 4 bases from V and 3 bases from J, with 12 bases between. CDR3 size: 14 residues. From germline, CDR1 is MNHNY and CDR2 SVGAGI (reference sequence). CDR3 DNA: TGTGCCAGCAGTTGGGGGGACACCAAAGAGACCCAGTACTTC. Translated, it gives CASSWGDTKETQYF.

The chain employs TRBV2 and TRBJ2-1; possible D gene TRBD2, 6 bases. The germline V and J ends were trimmed by 4 bases and 4 bases, with 11 bases remaining between them. CDR3 length: 14 residues. Germline loops: CDR1 SNHLY, CDR2 FYNNEI. For the CDR3, the DNA is TGTGCCAGCAGTGGGGGTAGCGGTTACAATGAGCAGTTCTTC. Translating gives CASSGGSGYNEQFF.